This T cell receptor (beta chain) was identified in a study of OX40 agonist ivuxolimab in advanced cancers. Per germline, CDR1 SGHTA and CDR2 FQGTGA. The V segment lost 5 bases and the J segment 1 base; nucleotides outside the gene matches: 13. The CDR3 has 17 amino acids. Generated by immunoSEQ multiplex PCR, the TCRdb table keeps only in-frame clones and is missing some. Among approximately 76,000 clones listed, approximately 86% were seen once. This receptor was obtained from an adult with an advanced solid tumor such as melanoma, head and neck, liver or kidney cancer. This rearrangement joins TRBV7-3 to TRBJ1-1; 7 bases map to TRBD1. The sequenced sample was CD4+ or CD8+ T cells sorted from blood, obtained in a trial of the OX40 agonist ivuxolimab. The CDR3 DNA reads as TGTGCCAGCAGCCCAAGGGGGCTTCGCGGGGCGAACACTGAAGCTTTCTTT. Its translation: CASSPRGLRGANTEAFF. Using reference TRBV7-3 and TRBJ1-1 for the parts outside the CDR3, the full variable domain is GAGVSQTPSNKVTEKGKYVELRCDPISGHTALYWYRQSLGQGPEFLIYFQGTGAADDSGLPNDRFFAVRPEGSVSTLKIQRTERGDSAVYLCASSPRGLRGANTEAFFGQGTRLTVV.